Included here is one T cell receptor beta chain sequence, with context. The data derive from a study of cytomegalovirus exposure and HLA in healthy donors. The primer mix had 60 Vbeta and 13 Jbeta primers. Sequencing used immunoSEQ multiplex PCR; TCRdb keeps in-frame clones, though not all of them. Here the sample spans around 130,000 clones, around 8.5% being singletons. The CDR3 extends over 11 amino acids. Germline CDR1 reads MNHEY; CDR2 reads SVGAGI. The J gene is TRBJ2-7, the V gene TRBV6-5; maybe TRBD1 (6 bases). The clonotype was recovered from a man in his forties or fifties in good health and CMV-seronegative. Sequenced sample: PBMCs. CDR3 bases: TGTGCTACAGGGCCTTCCTACGAGCAGTACTTC. Residues: CATGPSYEQYF.